This T cell receptor beta chain was observed in a study of blood T cell repertoires in COVID-19. Background on the study: In each case, the material was cDNA or gDNA derived from T cells, B-cell-depleted T cells, or PBMCs.

The data were produced by immunoSEQ multiplex PCR, yet TCRdb's version contains in-frame clones alone and is incomplete. Of fewer than 250,000 clones listed, approximately 87% were seen once; the top ten hold 0.6% to 0.9%. The germline V gene has CDR1 KGHDR and CDR2 SFDVKD. The CDR3 consists of 14 residues. Unmatched junction bases numbered 8, after V lost 10 bases and J lost 1 base. The V gene is TRBV24-1, the J gene TRBJ2-5, with TRBD2 identical over 7 bases. The clonotype comes from a woman in her 70s with acute or convalescent COVID-19. The sequencing input was peripheral blood. The CDR3, as DNA: TGTGCCACTTCAATCGGGGGGACCCAAGAGACCCAGTACTTC. It is translated as CATSIGGTQETQYF.